A selection of T cell receptor beta chains follows, all from one sample in a study of cytomegalovirus exposure and HLA in healthy donors. Libraries were prepared by immunoSEQ multiplex PCR; TCRdb keeps only in-frame clonotypes and omits some of them. The sample yields around 170,000 clones, roughly three quarters seen once. Material for sequencing was PBMCs. These receptors were taken from a woman in her 50s in good health and CMV-seropositive. CDR3s include the opening cysteine and the closing phenylalanine or tryptophan. A D gene is named only where the DNA matches it firmly.

J	V	D	CDR3
TRBJ1-5	TRBV2	TRBD1	CASSVRLGTASNQPQHF
TRBJ1-1	TRBV21-1	.	CASSKGPGVGTEAFF
TRBJ2-5	TRBV7-2	TRBD2	CASSPTGGAGETQYF
TRBJ1-2	TRBV4-2	.	CASSQAGPRGYGYTF
TRBJ2-1	TRBV11-2	TRBD2	CASSWTGLAGYNEQFF
TRBJ1-5	TRBV30	TRBD1	CAWGQEIGQPQHF
TRBJ2-5	TRBV5-1	TRBD2	CASSLTRLAGGETQYF
TRBJ1-3	TRBV11-2	.	CASKSFSWSGNTIYF
TRBJ1-2	TRBV28	TRBD1	CASSLNRGYGYTF
TRBJ2-1	TRBV5-1	TRBD2	CASSLSLAGGAYNEQFF
TRBJ1-1	TRBV7-9	.	CAGNRETTNTEAFF